This T cell receptor beta chain was profiled in a study of CD4 T cells in relation to SARS-CoV-2 and coronaviruses. Study-wide results and caveats: This crossreactivity analysis covered spike protein alone, no other viral proteins.

This table comes from immunoSEQ multiplex PCR, and its TCRdb copy is limited to in-frame clones, with some not included. This sample yields approximately 64,000 clones, of which about 94% are seen a single time; 0.14% belongs to the top ten. To note about this clone: Its target is unknown.

The unexposed donors gave CD4+ T cells in about 2010-2019, prior to COVID-19. CD4 enrichment then naive enrichment separated naive from memory CD4+ cells. The CDR3 consists of 15 residues. CDR1 is SGHRS and CDR2 is YFSETQ in the germline V gene. Trimming pared 0 bases from V and 0 bases from J, leaving 7 bases between. The J gene is TRBJ2-1, the V gene TRBV5-1, with unresolved D. The sequenced sample consisted of naive CD4+ T cells from PBMCs. Subset in this sample: naive CD4+ T cells isolated by negative enrichment. This sequence originates from a human donor in good health. This CDR3 reads CASSLGQTSYNEQFF. In DNA form, the CDR3 reads TGCGCCAGCAGCTTGGGGCAGACCTCCTACAATGAGCAGTTCTTC.